Presented here are 22 T cell receptor beta chains from one specimen sequenced in a study of blood T cell repertoires in COVID-19. The data were produced by immunoSEQ multiplex PCR, yet TCRdb's version contains in-frame clones alone and is incomplete. In the table there are fewer than 350,000 clones, around nine tenths of which are singletons. What was sequenced was PBMCs or T cells enriched from blood (not recorded which). The source is a woman in her 40s who had recovered from COVID-19.

Note on this clone: Other DNA sequences from this sample encode an identical CDR3 as well. This chain connects TRBV7-2 to TRBJ2-1; TRBD2 matches 12 bases. V was clipped by 6 bases and J by 7 bases; unmatched bases: 4. This CDR3 contains 14 residues. The germline CDR1 and CDR2 sequences are SGHTA and FQGNSA. CDR3 coding DNA: TGTGCCAGCAGTTCCGGGACTAGCGGGAATGAGCAGTTCTTC. Translated: CASSSGTSGNEQFF.

V and J are TRBV3-1 (or the pseudogene TRBV3-2) and TRBJ2-1; 11 nucleotides align to TRBD1. The germline CDR1 and CDR2 sequences are LGHDT and YNNKEL (reference sequence). CDR3 length: 16 residues. V lost 0 bases, J lost 8 bases, and 6 bases stayed unmatched. The CDR3 region has the DNA TGTGCCAGCAGCCAAGATAGGACAGGGGGCTCGGATGAGCAGTTCTTC. Protein sequence: CASSQDRTGGSDEQFF.

The V call is TRBV7-3, the J call TRBJ2-3; D might be TRBD1 (5 bases). Germline V lookup: CDR1 SGHTA, CDR2 FQGTGA. The CDR3 is 14 amino acids. Trimming took off 2 bases at V and 5 bases at J, with 11 bases between the two ends. The CDR3 coding sequence is TGTGCCAGCAGCTTAGCCCAGGGCCGAGATACGCAGTATTTT. Protein: CASSLAQGRDTQYF.

This clone was counted between two and nine times. The gene calls are TRBV2 and TRBJ1-2; 9 bases agree with TRBD1. The germline V gene has CDR1 SNHLY and CDR2 FYNNEI. The CDR3 runs to 15 residues. With V trimmed by 6 bases and J by 1 base, 6 bases remained unmatched. CDR3 DNA: TGTGCCAGCAGGGACAGGGGCTACCTTAACTATGGCTACACCTTC. This translates into CASRDRGYLNYGYTF.

V and J are TRBV7-6 and TRBJ2-7; D might be TRBD1 (5 bases). Per the germline V gene, CDR1 is SGHVS and CDR2 is FNYEAQ. The V and J ends lost 2 bases and 3 bases respectively, with 11 bases between them. The CDR3 has 14 amino acids. Written as DNA, the CDR3 is TGTGCCAGCAGCTTACTCGACAGCAACTACGAGCAGTACTTC. This gives the protein CASSLLDSNYEQYF.

V is TRBV19 and J is TRBJ1-5; 9 bases line up with TRBD1. Germline values: CDR1 LNHDA, CDR2 SQIVND (reference sequence). The CDR3 totals 15 residues. V shed 6 bases and J 1 base; nucleotides not matched to a gene: 4. CDR3 sequence reads: CASRDRGRSNQPQHF. CDR3 sequence (DNA): TGTGCCAGTAGGGACAGGGGCAGGAGCAATCAGCCCCAGCATTTT.

The chain carries TRBV18 and TRBJ1-4; 9 bases line up with TRBD1. The CDR3 is 14 residues long. Germline V gene lookup returns CDR1 KGHSH and CDR2 LQKENI. J lost 7 bases, V lost 6 bases, and 6 bases had no gene match. The CDR3 here is CASSLQGAPEKLFF. The DNA of the CDR3 is TGTGCCAGCTCGCTACAGGGGGCGCCTGAAAAACTGTTTTTT.

This chain joins TRBV2 and TRBJ2-3; 11 bases fit TRBD1. CDR1 is SNHLY, CDR2 FYNNEI, per germline. Trimming removed 4 bases from V and 8 bases from J; junction bases left unmatched: 2. The CDR3 is made up of 13 amino acids. CDR3 amino acids: CASSGTGGFTQYF. The CDR3 nucleotides are TGTGCCAGCAGTGGGACAGGGGGCTTTACGCAGTATTTT.

The V and J genes are TRBV11-2 and TRBJ2-7; possibly TRBD1 for D (7 bases). This CDR3 has 17 amino acids. V gave up 11 bases and J gave up 1 base, with 27 bases separating them. Per germline, CDR1 SGHAT and CDR2 FQNNGV. The DNA of the CDR3 is TGTGCCGTGAGGGGGGCGGCGCCCCAGGGGGGATCCTACGAGCAGTACTTC. Its protein product is CAVRGAAPQGGSYEQYF. The variable domain in full, completed from reference TRBV11-2 and TRBJ2-7, reads EAGVAQSPRYKIIEKRQSVAFWCNPISGHATLYWYQQILGQGPKLLIQFQNNGVVDDSQLPKDRFSAERLKGVDSTLKIQPAKLEDSAVYLCAVRGAAPQGGSYEQYFGPGTRLTVT.

J is TRBJ1-5 and V is TRBV19, with unresolved D. Germline CDR1 and CDR2: LNHDA and SQIVND (reference sequence). The V gene lost 5 bases and the J gene lost 7 bases, with 9 bases spanning the gap. There are 12 residues in the CDR3. The CDR3 protein is CASSPQFQPQHF. In DNA form, the CDR3 reads TGTGCCAGTAGTCCGCAGTTCCAGCCCCAGCATTTT.

This clone was counted between two and nine times. The chain joins TRBV10-3 to TRBJ1-1; TRBD1 matches 10 bases. The CDR3 covers 16 residues. Germline assignment: CDR1 ENHRY and CDR2 SYGVKD. J was trimmed by 4 bases and V by 6 bases; bases with no gene match: 11. The CDR3 DNA reads as TGTGCCATCAGCAGGGACAGGGGAAGTTCTCGCACTGAAGCTTTCTTT. Amino acid sequence: CAISRDRGSSRTEAFF.

CDR3 bases: TGCGCCAGCAGTGAGTCGAGACGGGATCAGCCCCAGCATTTT. It is translated as CASSESRRDQPQHF. The J gene is TRBJ1-5, the V gene TRBV10-2; no firm D call. Trimming pared 0 bases from V and 5 bases from J, leaving 8 bases between. The CDR3 is 14 residues long. CDR1 is WSHSY, CDR2 SAAADI, per germline.

The rearrangement links TRBV9 to TRBJ1-3; D ambiguous. V was pared by 0 bases and J by 2 bases, with 12 bases between. From germline, CDR1 is SGDLS and CDR2 YYNGEE. The CDR3 has 16 residues. The CDR3 region is CASSVESVGAGNTIYF. The CDR3 coding sequence is TGTGCCAGCAGCGTAGAAAGTGTCGGAGCTGGAAACACCATATATTTT.

This rearrangement joins TRBV6-2 or TRBV6-3 to TRBJ2-1; the match to TRBD2 covers 9 bases. Germline V gene sequence: CDR1 MNHEY, CDR2 SVGEGT. This CDR3 region has 14 residues. Unmatched junction bases numbered 7, after V lost 6 bases and J lost 7 bases. CDR3 sequence reads: CASSSPLAGNEQFF. CDR3 nucleotide sequence: TGTGCCAGCAGCTCCCCCCTAGCGGGGAATGAGCAGTTCTTC.

The chain uses TRBV27 and TRBJ2-7; D might be TRBD2 (6 bases). The germline gives CDR1 MNHEY, CDR2 SMNVEV (reference sequence). The ends were cut back, 2 bases at V and 2 bases at J, with 16 bases in the middle. The CDR3 spans 16 residues. The CDR3 region is CASSLTPRVAAYEQYF. CDR3 bases: TGTGCCAGCAGTTTAACCCCCCGGGTAGCGGCCTACGAGCAGTACTTC.

The chain carries TRBV3-1 (or the pseudogene TRBV3-2) and TRBJ2-1; 7 bases are shared with TRBD2. The V segment lost 1 base and the J segment 0 bases; nucleotides outside the gene matches: 3. The germline V gene encodes CDR1 LGHDT and CDR2 YNNKEL (reference sequence). This CDR3 is built from 16 residues. DNA of the CDR3: TGTGCCAGCAGCCAAGGAGCTAGCGGCTCCTACAATGAGCAGTTCTTC. Translating it yields CASSQGASGSYNEQFF.

This clone was seen just once. The chain uses TRBV13 and TRBJ2-3, with TRBD2 matching 9 bases. Germline V lookup: CDR1 PRHDT, CDR2 FYEKMQ (reference sequence). The junction had 8 bases not matched to a gene; V was cut back by 5 bases and J by 2 bases. This CDR3 contains 16 residues. This CDR3 is CASSKKREANTDTQYF. Written as DNA, the CDR3 is TGTGCCAGCAGCAAGAAGCGGGAGGCCAACACAGATACGCAGTATTTT.

J is TRBJ1-1 and V is TRBV28, with a weak D call TRBD1 (5 bases). The CDR3 loop spans 12 amino acids. The germline CDR1 and CDR2 sequences are MDHEN and SYDVKM. CDR3 residues: CAAGRGRTEAFF. The CDR3 DNA sequence: TGTGCTGCGGGGCGGGGCCGGACTGAAGCTTTCTTT.

This sequence joins TRBV9 and TRBJ1-3; no definite D call. Trimming left V 7 bases short and J 1 base short, with 3 bases between. Germline V gene data show CDR1 as SGDLS and CDR2 as YYNGEE. The CDR3 spans 11 residues. The CDR3 is CASESGNTIYF. CDR3 bases: TGTGCCAGCGAGTCTGGAAACACCATATATTTT.

The rearrangement uses TRBV27 and TRBJ2-2; D is possibly TRBD2 (6 bases). V gave up 3 bases and J gave up 0 bases, with 11 bases separating them. CDR3 length equals 16 residues. Germline V gives CDR1 MNHEY, CDR2 SMNVEV (reference sequence). This CDR3 reads CASSLSGTSNTGELFF. The CDR3 bases are TGTGCCAGCAGTTTGTCCGGGACTTCGAACACCGGGGAGCTGTTTTTT.

J is TRBJ2-1 and V is TRBV7-3; 11 bases agree with TRBD2. The V gene's germline CDR1 is SGHTA and CDR2 FQGTGA. Trimming cost V 4 bases and J 9 bases; bases outside gene matches: 11. This CDR3 contains 16 residues. CDR3: CASSSETSGRFSEQFF. CDR3 nucleotides: TGTGCCAGCAGCTCGGAAACTAGCGGGAGATTTAGTGAGCAGTTCTTC.

V is TRBV27 and J is TRBJ1-5; a weak D match, TRBD1 (6 bases). This CDR3 region has 12 residues. V was cut by 5 bases and J by 6 bases, with 8 bases left in between. Germline values: CDR1 MNHEY, CDR2 SMNVEV (reference sequence). The CDR3 loop is CASSIQGQPQHF. Here the CDR3 DNA reads TGTGCCAGCAGTATACAGGGTCAGCCCCAGCATTTT.